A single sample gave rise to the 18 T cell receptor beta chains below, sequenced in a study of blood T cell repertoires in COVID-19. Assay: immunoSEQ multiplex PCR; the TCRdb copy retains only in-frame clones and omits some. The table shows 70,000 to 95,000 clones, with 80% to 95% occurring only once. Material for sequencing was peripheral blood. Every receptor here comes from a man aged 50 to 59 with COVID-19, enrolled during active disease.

The CDR3 reads CASSLGGNTEAFF. As DNA, the CDR3 is TGTGCCAGCAGCTTGGGAGGGAACACTGAAGCTTTCTTT. This chain connects TRBV5-5 to TRBJ1-1, with unresolved D. V was clipped by 0 bases and J by 1 base, with 4 bases between them. CDR1 and CDR2 from the germline V gene are SGHKS and YYEKEE (reference sequence). The CDR3 contains 13 residues.

CDR3 protein: CASSSGTGKETQYF. The DNA of the CDR3 is TGCGCCAGCAGCTCCGGGACAGGGAAAGAGACCCAGTACTTC. The gene calls are TRBV5-1 and TRBJ2-5; 9 bases align to TRBD1. Trimming cost V 3 bases and J 3 bases; bases outside gene matches: 3. CDR1 and CDR2 (germline): SGHRS, YFSETQ. The CDR3 runs 14 residues.

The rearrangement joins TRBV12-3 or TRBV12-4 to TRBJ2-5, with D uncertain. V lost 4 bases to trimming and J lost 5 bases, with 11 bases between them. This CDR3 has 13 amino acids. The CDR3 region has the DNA TGTGCCAGCAGTTCAACGGGTAGGGAGACCCAGTACTTC. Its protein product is CASSSTGRETQYF.

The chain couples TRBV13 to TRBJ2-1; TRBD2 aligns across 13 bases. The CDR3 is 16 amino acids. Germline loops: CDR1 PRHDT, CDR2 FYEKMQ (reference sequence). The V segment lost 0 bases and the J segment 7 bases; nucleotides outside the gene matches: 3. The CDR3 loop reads CASSLGGTSGINEQFF. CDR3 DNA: TGTGCCAGCAGCTTAGGCGGGACTAGCGGGATTAATGAGCAGTTCTTC.

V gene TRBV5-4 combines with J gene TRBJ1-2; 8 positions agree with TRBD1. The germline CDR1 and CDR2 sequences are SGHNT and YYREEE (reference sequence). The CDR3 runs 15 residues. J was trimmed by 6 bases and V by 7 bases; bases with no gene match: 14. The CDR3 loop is CASLHSPGQADGYTF. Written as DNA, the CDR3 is TGTGCCAGCTTACACTCCCCGGGACAGGCTGATGGCTACACCTTC.

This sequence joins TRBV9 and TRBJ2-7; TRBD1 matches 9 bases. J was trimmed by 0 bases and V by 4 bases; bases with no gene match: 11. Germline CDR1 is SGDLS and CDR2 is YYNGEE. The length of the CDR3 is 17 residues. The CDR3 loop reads CASSSPVDRGCSYEQYV. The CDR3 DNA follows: TGTGCCAGCAGCTCCCCCGTAGACAGGGGGTGCTCCTACGAGCAGTACGTC.

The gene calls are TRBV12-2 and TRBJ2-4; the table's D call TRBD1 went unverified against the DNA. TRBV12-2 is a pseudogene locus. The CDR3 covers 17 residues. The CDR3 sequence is CASRLGRQGESENIQYF. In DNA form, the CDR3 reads TGTGCAAGTCGCTTAGGGAGACAGGGGGAGTCCGAAAACATTCAGTACTTC.

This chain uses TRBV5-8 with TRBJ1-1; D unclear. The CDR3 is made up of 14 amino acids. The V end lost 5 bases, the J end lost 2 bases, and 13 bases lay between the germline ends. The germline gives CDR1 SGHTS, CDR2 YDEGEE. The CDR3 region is CASSTTEINTEAFF. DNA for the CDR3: TGTGCCAGCAGTACAACAGAGATTAACACTGAAGCTTTCTTT.

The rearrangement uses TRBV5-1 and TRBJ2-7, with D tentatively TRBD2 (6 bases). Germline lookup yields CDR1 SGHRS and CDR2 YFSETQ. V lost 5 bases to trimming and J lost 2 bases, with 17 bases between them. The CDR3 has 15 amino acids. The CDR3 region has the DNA TGCGCCAGCAGTTTGCCTAGCGAGACCACCTACGAGCAGTACGTC. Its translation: CASSLPSETTYEQYV.

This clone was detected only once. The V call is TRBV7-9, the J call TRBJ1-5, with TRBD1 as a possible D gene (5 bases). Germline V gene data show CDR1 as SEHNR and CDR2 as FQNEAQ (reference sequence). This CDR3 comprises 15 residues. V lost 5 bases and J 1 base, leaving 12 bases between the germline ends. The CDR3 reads CASSRGTASNQPQHF. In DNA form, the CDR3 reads TGTGCCAGCAGCCGAGGGACTGCCAGCAATCAGCCCCAGCATTTT. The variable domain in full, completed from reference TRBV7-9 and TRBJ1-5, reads DTGVSQNPRHKITKRGQNVTFRCDPISEHNRLYWYRQTLGQGPEFLTYFQNEAQLEKSRLLSDRFSAERPKGSFSTLEIQRTEQGDSAMYLCASSRGTASNQPQHFGDGTRLSIL.

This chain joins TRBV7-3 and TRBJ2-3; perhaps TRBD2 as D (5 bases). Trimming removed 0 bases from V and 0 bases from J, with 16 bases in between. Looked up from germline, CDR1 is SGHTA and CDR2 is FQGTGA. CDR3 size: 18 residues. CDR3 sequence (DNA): TGTGCCAGCAGCTTAACTCCCCGGGGTACGTCGAGCACAGATACGCAGTATTTT. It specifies CASSLTPRGTSSTDTQYF.

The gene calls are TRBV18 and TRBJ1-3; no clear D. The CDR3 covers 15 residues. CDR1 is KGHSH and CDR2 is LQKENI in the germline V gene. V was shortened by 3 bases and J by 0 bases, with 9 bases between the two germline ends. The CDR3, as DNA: TGTGCCAGCTCACCGACTCCTAGCTCTGGAAACACCATATATTTT. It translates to CASSPTPSSGNTIYF.

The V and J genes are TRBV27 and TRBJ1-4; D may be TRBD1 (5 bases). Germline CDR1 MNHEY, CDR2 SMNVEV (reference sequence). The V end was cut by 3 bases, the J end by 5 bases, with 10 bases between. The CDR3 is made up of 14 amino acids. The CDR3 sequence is CASSFAGRNEKLFF. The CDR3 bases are TGTGCCAGCAGTTTTGCAGGGCGAAATGAAAAACTGTTTTTT.

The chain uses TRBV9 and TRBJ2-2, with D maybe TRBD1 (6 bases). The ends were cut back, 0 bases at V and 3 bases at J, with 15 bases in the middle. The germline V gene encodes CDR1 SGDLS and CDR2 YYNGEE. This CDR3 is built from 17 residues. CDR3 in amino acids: CASSVALGHPDTGELFF. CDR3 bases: TGTGCCAGCAGCGTAGCCTTGGGACACCCTGACACCGGGGAGCTGTTTTTT.

The CDR3, as DNA: TGTGCCAGCAGCGGACGTCCGGGACAGAACCCCTCTGGGGCCAACGTCCTGACTTTC. The encoded protein is CASSGRPGQNPSGANVLTF. V and J are TRBV9 and TRBJ2-6; 7 bases line up with TRBD1. CDR1 and CDR2 (germline): SGDLS, YYNGEE. This CDR3 region has 19 residues. The trim removed 3 bases at V and 0 bases at J, leaving 12 bases unmatched.

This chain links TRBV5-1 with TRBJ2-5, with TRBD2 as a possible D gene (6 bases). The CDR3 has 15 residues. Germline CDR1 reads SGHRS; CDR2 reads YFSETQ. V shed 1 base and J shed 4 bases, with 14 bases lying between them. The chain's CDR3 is CASSLSVGGGETQYF. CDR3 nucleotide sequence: TGCGCCAGCAGCTTGAGCGTGGGGGGAGGAGAGACCCAGTACTTC.

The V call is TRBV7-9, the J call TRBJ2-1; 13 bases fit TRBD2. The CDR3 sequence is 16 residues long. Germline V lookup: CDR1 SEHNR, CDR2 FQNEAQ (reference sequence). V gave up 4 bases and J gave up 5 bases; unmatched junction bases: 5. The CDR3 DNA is TGTGCCAGCAGCTGGACTAGCGGGAGCGGCAACAATGAGCAGTTCTTC. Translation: CASSWTSGSGNNEQFF.

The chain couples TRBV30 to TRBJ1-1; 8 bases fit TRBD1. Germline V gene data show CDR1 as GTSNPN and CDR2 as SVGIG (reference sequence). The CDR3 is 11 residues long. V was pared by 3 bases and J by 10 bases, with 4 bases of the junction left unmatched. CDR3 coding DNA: TGTGCCTGGAGCGAAACAGGGGGAGCTTTCTTT. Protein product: CAWSETGGAFF.